The source of this T cell receptor beta chain is a study of identical twins. Findings and caveats of the study: Interpretation of the results relied on cross-sectional statistical analysis and not on following the same donors. Insertions ran lower in abundant cord blood beta clonotypes, though not in memory repertoires. Possibly, invariant MAIT and iNKT cells partly confounded zero-insertion analyses.

Concerning this clonotype itself: Its antigen is undetermined.

A template switching step contributed a universal primer site, while unique molecular identifiers were present in the cDNA. TCRdb reprocessed the 5' RACE reads via MiXCR and lists one record per CDR3 protein. This table has 460,000 or so distinct CDR3 sequences, over 12% appearing once. The CDR3 is made up of 13 amino acids. The germline V gene has CDR1 SQVTM and CDR2 ANQGSEA. After removal of 4 bases from V and 4 bases from J, the junction contained 5 bases not matched to a gene. These data were likewise used in another study, on yellow fever vaccine responses in identical twins.

The sample taken for sequencing was CD4+ T cells sorted from blood. This clonotype was sampled from a woman aged 18-29 years in good health. This sequence joins TRBV29-1 and TRBJ2-5, with 8 nucleotides matching TRBD2. CDR3 in DNA: TGCAGCGTTGCTCCGGGGGGGCGAGAGACCCAGTACTTC. The encoded protein is CSVAPGGRETQYF.